The 25 T cell receptor beta chains below were found in one sample sequenced in a study of cytomegalovirus exposure and HLA in healthy donors. PCR employed 60 Vbeta and 13 Jbeta primers. Profiled with immunoSEQ multiplex PCR; TCRdb holds only in-frame clones, not every one. The repertoire holds about 140,000 clones, 70% to 85% seen once, with 1.2% to 1.5% in the top ten. Sequenced input: PBMCs. The receptors shown here come from a young man in good health and CMV-seropositive.

Only a few counts were recorded for this clone. The chain employs TRBV5-1 and TRBJ1-1, with TRBD1 matching over 11 bases. Germline-derived CDR1 and CDR2 are SGHRS and YFSETQ. The CDR3 loop spans 15 amino acids. Trimming at V came to 0 bases and at J to 3 bases, leaving 1 base not matched to a gene. The CDR3 protein is CASSLGDRGYTEAFF. Here the CDR3 DNA reads TGCGCCAGCAGCTTGGGGGACAGGGGGTACACTGAAGCTTTCTTT.

The genes are TRBV28 and TRBJ2-5; 12 bases are shared with TRBD2. Germline CDR1 MDHEN, CDR2 SYDVKM. The CDR3 is 16 residues long. After removal of 7 bases from V and 3 bases from J, the junction contained 9 bases not matched to a gene. The DNA for the CDR3 is TGTGCCAGCACCGTGGGACTAGCGGGCGAAAAAGAGACCCAGTACTTC. Translating it yields CASTVGLAGEKETQYF.

CDR3 coding DNA: TGTGCCAGTAGGACCGGGACAGGCGCCACAACTAATGAAAAACTGTTTTTT. It is translated as CASRTGTGATTNEKLFF. V usage is TRBV19 and J usage is TRBJ1-4, with 8 positions matching TRBD1. Trimming cost V 6 bases and J 0 bases; bases outside gene matches: 9. The CDR3 has 17 residues. Germline values: CDR1 LNHDA, CDR2 SQIVND (reference sequence).

The chain carries TRBV7-2 and TRBJ2-5; 13 bases line up with TRBD2. This CDR3 spans 18 amino acids. V was pared by 5 bases and J by 3 bases, with 12 bases of the junction left unmatched. The germline CDR1 and CDR2 sequences are SGHTA and FQGNSA. In DNA form, the CDR3 reads TGTGCCAGCAGCCCGAGACTAGCGGGAGGCCCGACAGAAGAGACCCAGTACTTC. This gives the protein CASSPRLAGGPTEETQYF.

The chain recombines TRBV18 with TRBJ2-3; TRBD2 matches at 7 bases. The CDR3 extends over 15 amino acids. V shed 3 bases and J 4 bases; nucleotides not matched to a gene: 7. Per germline, CDR1 KGHSH and CDR2 LQKENI. The CDR3 loop reads CASSPDGGNSDTQYF. The CDR3 region has the DNA TGTGCCAGCTCACCCGACGGGGGGAACTCAGATACGCAGTATTTT.

The rearrangement joins TRBV7-9 to TRBJ2-1; 8 positions match TRBD2. CDR1 SEHNR and CDR2 FQNEAQ come from the germline V gene (reference sequence). This CDR3 comprises 19 residues. V lost 7 bases, J lost 1 base, and 18 bases stayed unmatched. For the CDR3, the DNA is TGTGCCAGCACCACACGGGGGGGGAGCGTTGTGGGGTCCTACAATGAGCAGTTCTTC. As protein: CASTTRGGSVVGSYNEQFF.

V is TRBV10-3 and J is TRBJ2-5; D perhaps matches TRBD1 (8 bases). Trimming shortened V by 6 bases and J by 5 bases, and 13 bases separated the two germline ends. CDR1 ENHRY and CDR2 SYGVKD come from the germline V gene. CDR3 size: 13 residues. The CDR3: CAIRPQGGETQYF. The CDR3 bases are TGTGCCATCAGACCACAGGGGGGGGAGACCCAGTACTTC.

V gene TRBV4-1 combines with J gene TRBJ1-4; D possibly corresponds to TRBD1 (5 bases). The CDR3 covers 17 residues. CDR1 MGHRA and CDR2 YSYEKL come from the germline V gene. Trimming pared 4 bases from V and 5 bases from J, leaving 20 bases between. CDR3 amino acids: CASSPLFAGRRNEKLFF. CDR3 coding DNA: TGCGCCAGCAGCCCACTTTTCGCAGGGCGGAGAAATGAAAAACTGTTTTTT.

The genes are TRBV4-1 and TRBJ2-1; TRBD2 matches 13 bases. The germline gives CDR1 MGHRA, CDR2 YSYEKL. The CDR3 totals 16 residues. V shed 0 bases and J 8 bases; nucleotides not matched to a gene: 4. The CDR3 bases are TGCGCCAGCAGCCAAGAACTAGCGGGAGGGTCTGATGAGCAGTTCTTC. Protein: CASSQELAGGSDEQFF.

This sequence joins TRBV5-6 and TRBJ2-7, with D possibly being TRBD2 (5 bases). CDR1 is SGHDT, CDR2 YYEEEE, per germline. V was trimmed by 0 bases and J by 0 bases, leaving 7 bases between them. There are 14 residues in the CDR3. The CDR3 DNA is TGTGCCAGCAGCTTGGGAGGGAGCTCCTACGAGCAGTACTTC. Protein product: CASSLGGSSYEQYF.

The V and J genes are TRBV5-1 and TRBJ2-5, with 9 bases lining up with TRBD1. The trim removed 5 bases at V and 7 bases at J, leaving 12 bases unmatched. Per germline, CDR1 SGHRS and CDR2 YFSETQ. This CDR3 comprises 15 residues. CDR3 residues: CASRQTGGLVRTQYF. CDR3 sequence (DNA): TGCGCCAGCAGACAAACAGGGGGCTTAGTGAGGACCCAGTACTTC.

The chain employs TRBV2 and TRBJ1-6; no clear D gene. Germline V lookup: CDR1 SNHLY, CDR2 FYNNEI. The CDR3 consists of 14 residues. V lost 6 bases and J 0 bases, leaving 6 bases between the germline ends. This CDR3 reads CASRGSSYNSPLHF. The CDR3 DNA reads TGTGCCAGCAGGGGGAGCTCCTATAATTCACCCCTCCACTTT.

CDR3 protein: CASSPSTSGSLEQYF. The CDR3 nucleotides read TGTGCCAGCTCACCCAGCACTAGCGGGAGCCTCGAGCAGTACTTC. V and J are TRBV18 and TRBJ2-7, with TRBD2 matching over 11 bases. The J segment lost 6 bases and the V segment lost 3 bases, leaving 7 bases of the junction unmatched. CDR3 length: 15 residues. The germline V gene encodes CDR1 KGHSH and CDR2 LQKENI.

The rearrangement uses TRBV28 and TRBJ2-7, with TRBD1 matching over 10 bases. The CDR3 runs 15 residues. Per germline, CDR1 MDHEN and CDR2 SYDVKM. V trimming: 4 bases; J trimming: 6 bases; junction bases outside the gene matches: 9. In DNA form, the CDR3 reads TGTGCCAGCAGTTACCAGGGGACAGGGGTACTCGAGCAGTACTTC. Protein: CASSYQGTGVLEQYF.

The gene calls are TRBV18 and TRBJ1-1; D is undetermined. The germline CDR1 and CDR2 sequences are KGHSH and LQKENI. Trimming stripped 1 base from V and 3 bases from J, with 9 bases between. The CDR3 is 14 amino acids. The CDR3 sequence is CASSPRALDTEAFF. The DNA for the CDR3 is TGTGCCAGCTCACCACGAGCGTTAGACACTGAAGCTTTCTTT.

This rearrangement joins TRBV29-1 to TRBJ1-1; TRBD1 is a possible D gene (5 bases). The germline V gene has CDR1 SQVTM and CDR2 ANQGSEA. The CDR3 spans 14 residues. V was shortened by 4 bases and J by 0 bases, with 12 bases between the two germline ends. The CDR3 sequence: CSVGGERLNTEAFF. The CDR3 DNA reads as TGCAGCGTTGGGGGGGAGCGGCTGAACACTGAAGCTTTCTTT.

The chain links TRBV5-6 to TRBJ1-2; 9 bases fit TRBD1. Looked up from germline, CDR1 is SGHDT and CDR2 is YYEEEE. The CDR3 sequence is 15 residues long. V was clipped by 4 bases and J by 4 bases; unmatched bases: 8. Here the CDR3 reads CASSIRDRVSYGYTF. The DNA of the CDR3 is TGTGCCAGCAGCATCCGGGACAGGGTTTCCTATGGCTACACCTTC. The full variable domain, in which reference TRBV5-6 and TRBJ1-2 provide the parts outside the CDR3, is DAGVTQSPTHLIKTRGQQVTLRCSPKSGHDTVSWYQQALGQGPQFIFQYYEEEERQRGNFPDRFSGHQFPNYSSELNVNALLLGDSALYLCASSIRDRVSYGYTFGSGTRLTVV.

This clone was recorded once. The chain couples TRBV19 to TRBJ1-2; no definite D call. This CDR3 is 12 amino acids long. The germline CDR1 and CDR2 sequences are LNHDA and SQIVND (reference sequence). Trimming took off 7 bases at V and 4 bases at J, with 10 bases between the two ends. The CDR3 bases are TGTGCCAGTAAAGCGGCCAGCTATGGCTACACCTTC. Encoded protein: CASKAASYGYTF.

The genes are TRBV4-2 and TRBJ2-1, with TRBD2 identical over 11 bases. Trimming at V came to 3 bases and at J to 3 bases, leaving 7 bases not matched to a gene. Germline V gene sequence: CDR1 LGHNA, CDR2 YNFKEQ. The CDR3 totals 17 residues. The CDR3 region has the DNA TGTGCCAGCAGCCAGGGGACTAGCGGAAAGAACTACAATGAGCAGTTCTTC. This sequence encodes CASSQGTSGKNYNEQFF.

V and J are TRBV6-4 and TRBJ1-5, with 9 bases aligning to TRBD1. This CDR3 is 14 amino acids long. V trimming: 10 bases; J trimming: 5 bases; junction bases outside the gene matches: 9. Germline-derived CDR1 and CDR2 are MRHNA and SNTAGT. The DNA for the CDR3 is TGTGCCACGCTAAGGACAGGGGTTCATCAGCCCCAGCATTTT. This translates into CATLRTGVHQPQHF.

V usage is TRBV6-1 and J usage is TRBJ1-1, with 7 bases fitting TRBD1. The CDR3 is 13 amino acids. Losses at the gene ends were 10 bases for V and 12 bases for J; bases not matched to a gene: 17. The germline gives CDR1 MNHNS, CDR2 SASEGT. This CDR3 reads CATRLRGDVVTFF. In DNA form, the CDR3 reads TGTGCCACCCGGCTCAGGGGGGATGTGGTTACTTTCTTT.

The chain joins TRBV2 to TRBJ2-5, with TRBD2 as a possible D gene (6 bases). The CDR3 runs to 13 residues. Trimming removed 7 bases from V and 4 bases from J, with 13 bases in between. Germline V CDR1 and CDR2: SNHLY, FYNNEI. Here the CDR3 reads CASTRLVRETQYF. The CDR3 DNA reads as TGTGCCAGCACCAGACTAGTGCGAGAGACCCAGTACTTC.

This clone has only one observation. V is TRBV13 and J is TRBJ2-1; 7 bases line up with TRBD2. In germline, CDR1 is PRHDT, CDR2 FYEKMQ (reference sequence). This CDR3 has 17 amino acids. V gave up 7 bases and J gave up 0 bases; unmatched junction bases: 12. For the CDR3, the DNA is TGTGCCAGCATCCCTTCCATCGGGGGGAGCTCCTACAATGAGCAGTTCTTC. It yields the protein CASIPSIGGSSYNEQFF.

The chain recombines TRBV5-4 with TRBJ2-7; 9 bases fit TRBD1. This CDR3 is 16 amino acids long. V lost 4 bases and J lost 7; bases outside the gene matches: 15. Germline lookup yields CDR1 SGHNT and CDR2 YYREEE (reference sequence). For the CDR3, the DNA is TGTGCCAGCAGCCCCTCCTTTGGGACAGGGACTCGGGAGCAGTACTTC. This codes for CASSPSFGTGTREQYF.

V gene TRBV10-3 combines with J gene TRBJ1-2; possibly TRBD1 for D (5 bases). This CDR3 comprises 15 residues. Germline V gene data show CDR1 as ENHRY and CDR2 as SYGVKD. The V end lost 6 bases, the J end lost 2 bases, and 16 bases lay between the germline ends. The CDR3 sequence: CAIRAGGNGNYGYTF. The CDR3 DNA reads TGTGCCATCAGGGCTGGGGGGAACGGCAACTATGGCTACACCTTC.